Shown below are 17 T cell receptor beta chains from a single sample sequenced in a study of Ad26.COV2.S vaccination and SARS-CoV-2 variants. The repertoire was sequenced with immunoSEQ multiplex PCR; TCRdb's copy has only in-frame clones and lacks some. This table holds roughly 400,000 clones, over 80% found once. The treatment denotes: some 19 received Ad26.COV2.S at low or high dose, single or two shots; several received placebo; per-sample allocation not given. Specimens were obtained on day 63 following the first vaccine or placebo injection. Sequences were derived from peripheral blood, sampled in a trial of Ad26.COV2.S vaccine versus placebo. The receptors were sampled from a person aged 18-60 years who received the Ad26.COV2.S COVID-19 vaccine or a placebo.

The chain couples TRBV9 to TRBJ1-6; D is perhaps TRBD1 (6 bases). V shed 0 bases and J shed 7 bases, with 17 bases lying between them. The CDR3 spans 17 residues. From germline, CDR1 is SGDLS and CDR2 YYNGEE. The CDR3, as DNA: TGTGCCAGCAGCGTAGGGCAGATTTGGACAGTCAATTCACCCCTCCACTTT. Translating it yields CASSVGQIWTVNSPLHF.

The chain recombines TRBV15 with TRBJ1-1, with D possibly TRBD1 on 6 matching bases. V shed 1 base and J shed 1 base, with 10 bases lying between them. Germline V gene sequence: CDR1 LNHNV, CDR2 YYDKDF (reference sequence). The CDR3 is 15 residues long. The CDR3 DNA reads TGTGCCACCAGCAGAGGGACACAGGGGAACACTGAAGCTTTCTTT. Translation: CATSRGTQGNTEAFF.

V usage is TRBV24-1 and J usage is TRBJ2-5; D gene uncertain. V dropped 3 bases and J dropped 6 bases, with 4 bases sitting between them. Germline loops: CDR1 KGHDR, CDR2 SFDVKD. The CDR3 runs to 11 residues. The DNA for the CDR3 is TGTGCCACCAGTGATCTTAAGACCCAGTACTTC. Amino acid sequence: CATSDLKTQYF.

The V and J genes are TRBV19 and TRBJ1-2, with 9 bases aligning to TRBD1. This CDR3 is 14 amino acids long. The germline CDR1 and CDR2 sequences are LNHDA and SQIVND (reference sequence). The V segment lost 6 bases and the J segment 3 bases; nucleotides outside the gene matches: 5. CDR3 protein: CASSSWDRDYGYTF. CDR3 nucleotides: TGTGCCAGTAGCTCCTGGGACAGGGACTATGGCTACACCTTC.

CDR3: CASSSGTVGETQYF. The DNA of the CDR3 is TGTGCCAGCTCATCCGGGACAGTCGGAGAGACCCAGTACTTC. The chain joins TRBV18 to TRBJ2-5; 7 bases are shared with TRBD1. V dropped 5 bases and J dropped 4; count of bases not matched to a gene: 7. This CDR3 spans 14 amino acids. Germline V gene sequence: CDR1 KGHSH, CDR2 LQKENI.

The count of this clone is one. The CDR3 nucleotides read TGTGCCAGCAGCCCAGGAGGAGGGAATGAGCAGTTCTTC. This translates into CASSPGGGNEQFF. V and J are TRBV11-3 and TRBJ2-1; D is possibly TRBD2 (6 bases). The V gene lost 5 bases and the J gene lost 7 bases, with 12 bases spanning the gap. Germline V gives CDR1 SGHNT, CDR2 YENEEA. This CDR3 comprises 13 residues.

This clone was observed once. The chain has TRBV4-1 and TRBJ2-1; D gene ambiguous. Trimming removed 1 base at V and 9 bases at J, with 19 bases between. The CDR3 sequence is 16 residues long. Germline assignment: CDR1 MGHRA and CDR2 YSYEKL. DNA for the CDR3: TGCGCCAGCAGCCAAGTGCCCTCCACCATAAATAGTGAGCAGTTCTTC. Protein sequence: CASSQVPSTINSEQFF.

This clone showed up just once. CDR3 bases: TGTGCCAGTAGAGACAGGGGGCTTGAAAAACTGTTTTTT. Translated: CASRDRGLEKLFF. V gene TRBV28 combines with J gene TRBJ1-4; TRBD1 matches 10 bases. The V and J ends lost 9 bases and 7 bases, in that order; junction bases with no gene match: 5. Germline loops: CDR1 MDHEN, CDR2 SYDVKM. This CDR3 has 13 residues.

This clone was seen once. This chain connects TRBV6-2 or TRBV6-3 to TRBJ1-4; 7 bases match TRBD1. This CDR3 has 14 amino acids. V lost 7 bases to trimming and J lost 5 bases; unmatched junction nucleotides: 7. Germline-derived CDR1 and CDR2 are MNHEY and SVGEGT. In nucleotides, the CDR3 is TGTGCCAGCACCCCGGACAGGCCGAATGAAAAACTGTTTTTT. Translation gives CASTPDRPNEKLFF.

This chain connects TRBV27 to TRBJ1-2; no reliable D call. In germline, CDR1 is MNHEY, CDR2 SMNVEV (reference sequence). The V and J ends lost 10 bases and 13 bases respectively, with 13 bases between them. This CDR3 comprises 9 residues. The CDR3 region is CATKAAFTF. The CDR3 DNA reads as TGTGCCACAAAGGCAGCTTTCACCTTC.

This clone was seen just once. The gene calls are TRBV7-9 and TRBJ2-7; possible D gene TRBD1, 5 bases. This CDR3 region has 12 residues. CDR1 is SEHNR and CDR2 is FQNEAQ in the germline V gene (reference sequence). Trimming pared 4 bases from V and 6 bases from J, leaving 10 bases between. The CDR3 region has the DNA TGTGCCAGCAGCTCCTCAGGGCCCGAGCAGTACTTC. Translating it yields CASSSSGPEQYF.

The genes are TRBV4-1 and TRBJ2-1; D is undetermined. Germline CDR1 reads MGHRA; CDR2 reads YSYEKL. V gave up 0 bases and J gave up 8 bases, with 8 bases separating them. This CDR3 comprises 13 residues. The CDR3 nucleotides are TGCGCCAGCAGCCAAGATCTTGGGGATGAGCAGTTCTTC. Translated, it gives CASSQDLGDEQFF.

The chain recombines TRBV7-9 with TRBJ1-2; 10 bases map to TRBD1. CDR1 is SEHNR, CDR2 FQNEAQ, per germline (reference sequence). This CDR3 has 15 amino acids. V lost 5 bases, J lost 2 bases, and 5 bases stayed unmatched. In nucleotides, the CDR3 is TGTGCCAGCAGCCCTCCGGGACAGGGGAACTATGGCTACACCTTC. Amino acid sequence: CASSPPGQGNYGYTF.

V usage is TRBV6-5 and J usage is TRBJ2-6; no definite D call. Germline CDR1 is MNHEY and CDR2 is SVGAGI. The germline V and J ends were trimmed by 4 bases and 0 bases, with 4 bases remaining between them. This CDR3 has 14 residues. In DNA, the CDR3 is TGTGCCAGCAGTTCTAGCTCTGGGGCCAACGTCCTGACTTTC. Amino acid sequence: CASSSSSGANVLTF.

Here the CDR3 reads CSALDRAHEQFF. The CDR3 DNA sequence: TGCAGCGCCCTAGACAGGGCCCATGAGCAGTTCTTC. This rearrangement joins TRBV29-1 to TRBJ2-1, with TRBD1 identical over 7 bases. There are 12 residues in the CDR3. Germline V gene sequence: CDR1 SQVTM, CDR2 ANQGSEA. V dropped 7 bases and J dropped 8; count of bases not matched to a gene: 8.

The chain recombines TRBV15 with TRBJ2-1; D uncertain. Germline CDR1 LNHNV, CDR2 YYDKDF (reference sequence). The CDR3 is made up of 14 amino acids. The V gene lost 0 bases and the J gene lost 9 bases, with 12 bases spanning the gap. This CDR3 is CATSRDGSASEQFF. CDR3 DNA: TGTGCCACCAGCAGAGATGGCAGCGCTAGTGAGCAGTTCTTC.

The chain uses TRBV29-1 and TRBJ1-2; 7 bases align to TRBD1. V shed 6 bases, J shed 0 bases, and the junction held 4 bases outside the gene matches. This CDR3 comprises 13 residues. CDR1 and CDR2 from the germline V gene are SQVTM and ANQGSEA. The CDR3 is CSVTGPANYGYTF. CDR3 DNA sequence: TGCAGCGTGACAGGGCCAGCTAACTATGGCTACACCTTC.